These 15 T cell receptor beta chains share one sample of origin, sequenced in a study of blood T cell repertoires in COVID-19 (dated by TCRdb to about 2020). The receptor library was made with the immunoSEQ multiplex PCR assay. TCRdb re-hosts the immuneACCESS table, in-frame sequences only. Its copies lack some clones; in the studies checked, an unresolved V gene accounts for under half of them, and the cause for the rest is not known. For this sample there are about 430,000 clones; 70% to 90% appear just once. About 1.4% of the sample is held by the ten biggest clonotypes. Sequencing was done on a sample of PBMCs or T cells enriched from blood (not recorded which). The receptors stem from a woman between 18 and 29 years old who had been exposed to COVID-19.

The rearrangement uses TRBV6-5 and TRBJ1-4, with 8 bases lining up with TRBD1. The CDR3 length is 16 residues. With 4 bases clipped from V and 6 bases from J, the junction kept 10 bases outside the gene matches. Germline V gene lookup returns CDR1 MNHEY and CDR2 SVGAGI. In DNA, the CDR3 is TGTGCCAGCAGTTCAACGTGGACAGGGTTTTATGAAAAACTGTTTTTT. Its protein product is CASSSTWTGFYEKLFF.

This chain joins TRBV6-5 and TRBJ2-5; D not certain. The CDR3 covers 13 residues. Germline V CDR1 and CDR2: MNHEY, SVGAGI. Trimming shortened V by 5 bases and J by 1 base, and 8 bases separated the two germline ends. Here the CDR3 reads CASSRHIQETQYF. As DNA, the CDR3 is TGTGCCAGCAGTCGTCACATCCAAGAGACCCAGTACTTC.

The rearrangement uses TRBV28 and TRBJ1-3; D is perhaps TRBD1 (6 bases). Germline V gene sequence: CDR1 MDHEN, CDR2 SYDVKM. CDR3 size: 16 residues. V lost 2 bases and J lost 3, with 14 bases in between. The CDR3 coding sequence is TGTGCCAGCAGTTTAGGCGGTCGCAGGGGTGGAAACACCATATATTTT. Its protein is CASSLGGRRGGNTIYF.

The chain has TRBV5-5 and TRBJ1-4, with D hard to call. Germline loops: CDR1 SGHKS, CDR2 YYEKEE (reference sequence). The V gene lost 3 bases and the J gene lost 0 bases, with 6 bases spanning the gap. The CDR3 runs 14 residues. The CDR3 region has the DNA TGTGCCAGCAGCTCCCTTGCAACTAATGAAAAACTGTTTTTT. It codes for CASSSLATNEKLFF.

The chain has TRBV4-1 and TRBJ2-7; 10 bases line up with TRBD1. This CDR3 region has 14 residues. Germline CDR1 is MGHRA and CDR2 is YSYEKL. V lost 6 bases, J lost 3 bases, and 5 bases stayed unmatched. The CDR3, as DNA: TGCGCCAGCAGACCGGACAGGGGGGACTACGAGCAGTACTTC. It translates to CASRPDRGDYEQYF.

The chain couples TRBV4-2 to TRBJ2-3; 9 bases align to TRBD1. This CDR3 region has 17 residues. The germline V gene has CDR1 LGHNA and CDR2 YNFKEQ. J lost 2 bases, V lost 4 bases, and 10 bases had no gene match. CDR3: CASSRRTGASFTDTQYF. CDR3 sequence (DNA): TGTGCCAGCAGCCGTCGGACAGGGGCATCTTTCACAGATACGCAGTATTTT.

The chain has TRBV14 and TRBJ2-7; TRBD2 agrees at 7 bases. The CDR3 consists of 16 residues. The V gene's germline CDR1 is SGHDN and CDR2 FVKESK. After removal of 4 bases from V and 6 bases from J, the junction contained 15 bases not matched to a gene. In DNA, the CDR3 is TGTGCCAGCAGCCTATCAGGGCGGGGAGGGACCTCCGAGCAGTACTTC. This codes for CASSLSGRGGTSEQYF.

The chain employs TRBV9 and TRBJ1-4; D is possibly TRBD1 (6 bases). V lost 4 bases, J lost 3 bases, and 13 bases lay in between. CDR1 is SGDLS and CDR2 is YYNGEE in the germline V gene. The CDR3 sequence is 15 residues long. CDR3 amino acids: CASSSTTGPNEKLFF. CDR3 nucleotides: TGTGCCAGCAGCTCAACAACAGGGCCTAATGAAAAACTGTTTTTT.

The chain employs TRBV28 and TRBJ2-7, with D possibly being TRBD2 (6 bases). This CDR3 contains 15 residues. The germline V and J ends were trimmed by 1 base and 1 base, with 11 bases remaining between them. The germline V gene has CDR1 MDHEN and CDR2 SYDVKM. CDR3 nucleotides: TGTGCCAGCAGTTTATTCGGGGGTTTTTCCTACGAGCAGTACTTC. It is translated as CASSLFGGFSYEQYF. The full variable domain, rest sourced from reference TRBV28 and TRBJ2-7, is DVKVTQSSRYLVKRTGEKVFLECVQDMDHENMFWYRQDPGLGLRLIYFSYDVKMKEKGDIPEGYSVSREKKERFSLILESASTNQTSMYLCASSLFGGFSYEQYFGPGTRLTVT.

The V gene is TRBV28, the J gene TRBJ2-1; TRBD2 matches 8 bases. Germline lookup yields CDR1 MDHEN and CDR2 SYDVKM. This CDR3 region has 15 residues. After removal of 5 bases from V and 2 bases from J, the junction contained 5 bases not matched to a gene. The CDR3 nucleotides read TGTGCCAGCAGTCAGGGGACTAGGACCTACAATGAGCAGTTCTTC. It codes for CASSQGTRTYNEQFF.

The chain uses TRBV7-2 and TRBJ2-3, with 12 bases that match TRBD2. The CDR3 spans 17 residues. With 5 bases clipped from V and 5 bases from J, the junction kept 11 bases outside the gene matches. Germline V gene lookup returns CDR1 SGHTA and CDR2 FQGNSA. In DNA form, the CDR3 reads TGTGCCAGCAGCCGCAACAGACTAGCGGGGGCCGGAGATACGCAGTATTTT. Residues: CASSRNRLAGAGDTQYF.

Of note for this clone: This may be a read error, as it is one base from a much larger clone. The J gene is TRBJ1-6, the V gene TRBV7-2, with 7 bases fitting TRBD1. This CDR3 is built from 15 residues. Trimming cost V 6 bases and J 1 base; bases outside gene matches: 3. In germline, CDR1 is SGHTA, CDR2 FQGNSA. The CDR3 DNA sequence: TGTGCCAGCAGTTTGACAGGGTCCTATAATTCACCCCTCCACTTT. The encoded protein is CASSLTGSYNSPLHF.

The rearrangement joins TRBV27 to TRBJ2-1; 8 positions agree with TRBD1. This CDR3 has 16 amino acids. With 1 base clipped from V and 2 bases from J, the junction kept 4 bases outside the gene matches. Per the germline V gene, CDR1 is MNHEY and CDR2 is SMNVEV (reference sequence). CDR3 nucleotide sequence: TGTGCCAGCAGTTTATGGGGACAGGTGACCTACAATGAGCAGTTCTTC. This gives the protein CASSLWGQVTYNEQFF.

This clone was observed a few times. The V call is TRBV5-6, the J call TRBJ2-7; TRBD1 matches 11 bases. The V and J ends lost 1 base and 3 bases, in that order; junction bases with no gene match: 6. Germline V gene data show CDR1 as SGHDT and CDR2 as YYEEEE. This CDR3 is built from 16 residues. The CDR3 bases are TGTGCCAGCAGCTTGATGGGACAGGGGGGGCTCTACGAGCAGTACTTC. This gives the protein CASSLMGQGGLYEQYF.

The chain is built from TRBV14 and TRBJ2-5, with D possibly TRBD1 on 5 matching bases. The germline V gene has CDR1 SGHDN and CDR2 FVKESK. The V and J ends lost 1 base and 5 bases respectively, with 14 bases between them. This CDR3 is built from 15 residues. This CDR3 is CASSQAGHVGETQYF. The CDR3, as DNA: TGTGCCAGCAGCCAAGCTGGACATGTTGGGGAGACCCAGTACTTC.